These T cell receptor beta chains were read from a single sample in a study of blood T cells in healthy people across ages. TCRdb analysed the 5' RACE reads with MiXCR anew, one entry per CDR3 protein. The sample consists of 650,000 to 800,000 distinct CDR3 sequences, 44% of them appearing once. Sequencing was carried out using blood. These receptors all come from a man aged 60 to 75 in good health. The CDR3 runs from the conserved cysteine through the conserved F or W. The D gene is left open where the match is weak. Size tells how often a clone was seen (once, few, many) or the class of an expanded clone, and some rows leave it out.

cdr3_aa cdr3_nt j_call clone_size d_call v_call cdr3_length
CAINLAGDTQYF TGTGCCATTAACCTAGCTGGGGATACGCAGTATTTT TRBJ2-3 . . TRBV10-3 12
CASSMKPNTQYF TGTGCCAGTAGTATGAAACCAAATACGCAGTATTTT TRBJ2-3 few . TRBV19 12
CASSLAVQETQYF TGTGCCAGCAGCTTAGCAGTACAAGAGACCCAGTACTTC TRBJ2-5 . . TRBV7-9 13
CASNLGLYNSPLHF TGTGCCAGTAATTTGGGACTTTATAATTCACCCCTCCACTTT TRBJ1-6 . . TRBV19 14
CASSPRITTPGQGDQAFF TGTGCCAGCAGCCCTAGAATTACCACTCCGGGACAGGGGGACCAAGCTTTCTTT TRBJ1-1 few TRBD1 TRBV7-9 18
CASSLSAGGLNEQFF TGCGCCAGCAGCTTGTCCGCGGGGGGGTTAAATGAGCAGTTCTTC TRBJ2-1 few TRBD2 TRBV5-1 15
CASSLGGIYAEAFF TGTGCCAGCAGCCTCGGAGGGATTTACGCTGAAGCTTTCTTT TRBJ1-1 . . TRBV7-6 14
CASSWVLNTEAFF TGCGCCAGCAGCTGGGTGTTGAACACTGAAGCTTTCTTT TRBJ1-1 . . TRBV5-1 13
CASSLTRGLRNEQFF TGTGCCAGCAGCTTAACGCGAGGACTACGGAATGAGCAGTTCTTC TRBJ2-1 few . TRBV7-3 15
CASSYRANYNEQFF TGTGCCAGCAGTTACCGGGCCAACTACAATGAGCAGTTCTTC TRBJ2-1 few . TRBV6-2/TRBV6-3 14
CSVKERGLELQETQYF TGCAGCGTTAAGGAGCGGGGCCTAGAGCTACAAGAGACCCAGTACTTC TRBJ2-5 few TRBD2 TRBV29-1 16
CAGSPTGVLNSPLHF TGTGCCGGCTCACCAACTGGGGTCCTAAATTCACCCCTCCACTTT TRBJ1-6 once . TRBV18 15
CASSYSRASQNEQYF TGTGCCAGCAGTTACTCCCGAGCGTCCCAAAATGAGCAGTACTTC TRBJ2-5 once . TRBV6-5 15
CASSLALAYNEQFF TGTGCCAGCAGCTTAGCACTAGCTTACAATGAGCAGTTCTTC TRBJ2-1 . . TRBV7-2 14
CASSWDRAETQYF TGTGCCAGCAGCTGGGACAGGGCCGAGACCCAGTACTTC TRBJ2-5 . TRBD1 TRBV7-2 13
CSAQLALTYEQYF TGCAGTGCGCAACTAGCGTTAACCTACGAGCAGTACTTC TRBJ2-7 many TRBD2 TRBV20-1 13
CASRHQGIAQLGELFF TGTGCCAGCAGACACCAGGGAATAGCCCAACTTGGGGAACTGTTTTTT TRBJ1-4 . . TRBV6-5 16
CASSFTGGSNQPQHF TGTGCCAGCAGTTTTACAGGGGGAAGCAATCAGCCCCAGCATTTT TRBJ1-5 few TRBD1 TRBV12-3/TRBV12-4 15
CTSSLRVYEQYF TGTACCAGCAGCTTACGGGTATATGAGCAGTACTTC TRBJ2-5 . . TRBV7-9 12
CASSPLRSSYEQYF TGTGCCAGCAGTCCACTCAGGAGCTCCTACGAGCAGTACTTC TRBJ2-7 . . TRBV27 14
CASSPRSWVQYF TGTGCCAGCAGTCCCCGGTCGTGGGTTCAGTACTTC TRBJ2-4 many . TRBV28 12
CASSLVGPPYNEQFF TGTGCCAGCAGCTTAGTCGGGCCACCCTACAATGAGCAGTTCTTC TRBJ2-1 . . TRBV7-2 15
CASSLSQGLSYEQYF TGTGCCAGCAGCTTATCGCAGGGCCTCTCCTACGAGCAGTACTTC TRBJ2-7 . . TRBV7-9 15
CASSSPVGANVLTF TGTGCCAGCAGTTCCCCCGTAGGGGCCAACGTCCTGACTTTC TRBJ2-6 . . TRBV6-2/TRBV6-3 14
CASSPRTPNYEQYF TGTGCCAGCAGCCCCCGAACTCCTAACTACGAGCAGTACTTC TRBJ2-7 once . TRBV6-6 14
CASSQQPGFSSYEQYF TGTGCCAGCAGCCAACAACCGGGATTTAGCTCCTACGAGCAGTACTTC TRBJ2-7 . . TRBV14 16
CASILDGSSTDTQYF TGTGCCAGCATCTTGGACGGAAGTTCCACAGATACGCAGTATTTT TRBJ2-3 . . TRBV6-6 15
CASSDGAGGKETQYF TGCGCCAGCAGTGATGGGGCGGGGGGCAAAGAGACCCAGTACTTC TRBJ2-5 . TRBD2 TRBV10-2 15
CASSLYLNLGSHGYTF TGTGCCAGCAGCTTGTACCTAAACCTAGGGAGCCATGGCTACACCTTC TRBJ1-2 . . TRBV5-5 16
CASSEGPLDEQFF TGTGCCAGCAGTGAAGGACCCCTCGATGAGCAGTTCTTC TRBJ2-1 few . TRBV6-4 13
CASRTRGGTDTQYF TGTGCCAGCAGGACTAGGGGGGGCACAGATACGCAGTATTTT TRBJ2-3 . . TRBV12-3/TRBV12-4 14